This record concerns one TCR beta chain sequence. The data belong to a study of blood T cell repertoires in COVID-19. Authors' methods: Scientists estimated how many nucleated cells there were by amplifying reference gene primers. Profiling relied on immunoSEQ multiplex PCR, and the TCRdb table lists in-frame clones only, not all of them. V and J calls and clone size are given by that table; D and trimming were obtained from the DNA. The sample includes roughly 350,000 clones, about 92% of them seen just once. All enrollees were about 18 to 89 years old and from 25 or so US areas. Participants' reported clinical history set cohort assignment. All recovered Cohort 3 donors got two negative PCRs, got clearance, or saw symptom resolution. This sequence was found in a woman aged 25 to 45 who had recovered from COVID-19. Source material: PBMCs or T cells enriched from blood (not recorded which).

The CDR3 region is CASSPPGGGNSPLHF. CDR3 bases: TGTGCCAGCAGCCCTCCGGGAGGAGGGAATTCACCCCTCCACTTT. The rearrangement joins TRBV9 to TRBJ1-6; D ambiguous. The germline V and J ends were trimmed by 4 bases and 7 bases, with 15 bases remaining between them. This CDR3 is 15 amino acids long. From germline, CDR1 is SGDLS and CDR2 YYNGEE.